This is a list of T cell receptor beta chains from one sample in a study of cytomegalovirus exposure and HLA in healthy donors. The method was immunoSEQ multiplex PCR; TCRdb's version includes in-frame clones alone and lacks a portion of them. This repertoire shows around 160,000 clones, approximately 82% found once; its top ten account for more than 7%. The specimen was PBMCs. These receptors all stem from a male donor in good health and CMV-seropositive. The CDR3 runs from the conserved cysteine through the conserved F or W. D genes are given only for firm matches. Only part of the rows carry a size: once, few, many, or a class if the clone is expanded.

TRBD1	TRBV30	TRBJ2-7	once	CAFHGTGPYEQYF	TGTGCCTTTCACGGGACAGGACCCTACGAGCAGTACTTC
NA	TRBV6-1	TRBJ2-7	NA	CASSEGIRGWSSYEQYF	TGTGCCAGCAGTGAAGGGATCAGGGGCTGGAGCTCCTACGAGCAGTACTTC
TRBD1	TRBV28	TRBJ1-6	NA	CASSLAGQANSPLHF	TGTGCCAGCAGTTTAGCGGGACAGGCGAATTCACCCCTCCACTTT
NA	TRBV6-6	TRBJ2-1	NA	CASSYESKIDTWFF	TGTGCCAGCAGTTACGAGTCGAAGATCGACACATGGTTCTTC
TRBD1	TRBV7-9	TRBJ1-1	NA	CASSWTGSTEAFF	TGTGCCAGCAGCTGGACAGGGAGCACTGAAGCTTTCTTT
TRBD2	TRBV27	TRBJ2-5	once	CASKTSGRRETQYF	TGTGCCAGCAAGACTAGCGGGAGACGGGAGACCCAGTACTTC
TRBD1	TRBV7-6	TRBJ2-7	NA	CASSLGRGQGSYEQYF	TGTGCCAGCAGCTTAGGTAGGGGACAGGGCTCCTACGAGCAGTACTTC
NA	TRBV30	TRBJ1-1	NA	CAWNNWNTEAFF	TGTGCCTGGAATAACTGGAACACTGAAGCTTTCTTT
TRBD1	TRBV6-1	TRBJ1-5	once	CATHRSGTGNQPQHF	TGTGCCACCCACCGATCCGGGACAGGGAATCAGCCCCAGCATTTT
NA	TRBV4-3	TRBJ1-5	NA	CASSQEADLVGAGGNQPQHF	TGCGCCAGCAGCCAAGAAGCGGACTTAGTAGGGGCAGGGGGCAATCAGCCCCAGCATTTT
NA	TRBV10-1	TRBJ1-1	NA	CASSEAGKDTEAFF	TGCGCCAGCAGTGAGGCAGGGAAGGACACTGAAGCTTTCTTT
NA	TRBV5-8	TRBJ1-4	NA	CASSFKGRTNEKLFF	TGTGCCAGCAGCTTTAAGGGGCGTACGAATGAAAAACTGTTTTTT
NA	TRBV2	TRBJ1-2	NA	CASSGAPTHGYTF	TGTGCCAGCAGTGGGGCACCGACGCATGGCTACACCTTC
NA	TRBV7-2	TRBJ2-2	NA	CASSLRTANTGELFF	TGTGCCAGCAGCTTGAGGACAGCGAACACCGGGGAGCTGTTTTTT
NA	TRBV2	TRBJ2-7	few	CASSGQGYEQYF	TGTGCCAGCAGTGGTCAGGGGTACGAGCAGTACTTC
NA	TRBV9	TRBJ2-1	NA	CASSKEVYNEQFF	TGTGCCAGCAGCAAGGAGGTTTACAATGAGCAGTTCTTC
TRBD2	TRBV27	TRBJ2-5	NA	CASSLDGLAEETQYF	TGTGCCAGCAGTCTGGACGGACTAGCGGAAGAGACCCAGTACTTC
NA	TRBV10-2	TRBJ1-3	NA	CTSSESFRNTIYF	TGCACCAGCAGTGAGTCGTTCAGAAACACCATATATTTT
TRBD1	TRBV7-8	TRBJ2-5	NA	CASSGERDRGSQQETQYF	TGTGCCAGCAGCGGGGAGAGGGACAGGGGGTCCCAACAAGAGACCCAGTACTTC
NA	TRBV19	TRBJ1-1	NA	CASSTGVMNTEAFF	TGTGCCAGTAGTACCGGGGTCATGAACACTGAAGCTTTCTTT
TRBD2	TRBV7-9	TRBJ2-7	NA	CASSGLAGGTYEQYF	TGTGCCAGCAGCGGACTAGCGGGAGGTACCTACGAGCAGTACTTC
TRBD1	TRBV9	TRBJ1-2	NA	CASSVATGGFYGYTF	TGTGCCAGCAGCGTAGCGACAGGGGGCTTCTATGGCTACACCTTC
TRBD2	TRBV4-3	TRBJ2-1	few	CASSQSVGLAGIHEQFF	TGCGCCAGCAGCCAATCAGTAGGACTAGCGGGAATCCATGAGCAGTTCTTC
TRBD1	TRBV6-1	TRBJ2-1	NA	CASRGGQGYNEQFF	TGTGCCAGCAGGGGCGGACAGGGCTACAATGAGCAGTTCTTC
TRBD1	TRBV5-1	TRBJ1-4	once	CASSQLQGATNEKLFF	TGCGCCAGCAGCCAATTACAGGGGGCAACTAATGAAAAACTGTTTTTT
NA	TRBV7-9	TRBJ2-7	NA	CASSLVQATAPDEQYF	TGTGCCAGCAGCTTAGTCCAGGCCACTGCCCCGGACGAGCAGTACTTC
TRBD1	TRBV18	TRBJ2-3	NA	CASFRQGADTQYF	TGTGCCAGCTTCCGACAGGGCGCAGATACGCAGTATTTT
NA	TRBV6-1	TRBJ1-5	NA	CASSEVLGGNQPQHF	TGTGCCAGCAGTGAAGTCTTAGGGGGAAATCAGCCCCAGCATTTT
NA	TRBV19	TRBJ1-3	NA	CASSVTGFGNSGNTIYF	TGTGCCAGTAGTGTCACAGGGTTCGGGAACTCTGGAAACACCATATATTTT
TRBD1	TRBV6-5	TRBJ1-1	NA	CASRLMTGVNTEAFF	TGTGCCAGCAGATTAATGACAGGGGTGAACACTGAAGCTTTCTTT
NA	TRBV6-5	TRBJ2-7	NA	CASRQGHSQYF	TGTGCCAGCAGACAAGGACACTCGCAGTACTTC
NA	TRBV29-1	TRBJ1-2	NA	CSALGGDYGYTF	TGCAGCGCCCTTGGGGGGGACTATGGCTACACCTTC
NA	TRBV5-1	TRBJ2-2	NA	CASSLVASKNTGELFF	TGCGCCAGCAGCTTGGTGGCTAGCAAGAACACCGGGGAGCTGTTTTTT
NA	TRBV7-6	TRBJ2-7	NA	CASSLSTGRVYEQYF	TGTGCCAGCAGCTTAAGCACAGGGAGAGTCTACGAGCAGTACTTC
NA	TRBV19	TRBJ2-1	once	CASRGGRPYSEQFF	TGTGCCAGTAGGGGAGGACGCCCTTATAGTGAGCAGTTCTTC
NA	TRBV5-4	TRBJ1-2	few	CASSLGLHDYGYTF	TGTGCCAGCAGCTTAGGACTTCACGACTATGGCTACACCTTC
TRBD1	TRBV5-1	TRBJ2-7	NA	CASSSGQGYEQYF	TGCGCCAGCAGCTCGGGACAGGGGTACGAGCAGTACTTC
TRBD1	TRBV7-9	TRBJ2-7	NA	CASSSPRGSISYEQYF	TGTGCCAGCAGCAGTCCCAGGGGGTCCATATCCTACGAGCAGTACTTC
NA	TRBV5-1	TRBJ2-6	NA	CASSLGSGISGANVLTF	TGCGCCAGCAGCTTGGGGTCAGGGATCTCTGGGGCCAACGTCCTGACTTTC
NA	TRBV10-3	TRBJ1-1	once	CAIRGGANTEAFF	TGTGCCATCCGGGGAGGGGCGAACACTGAAGCTTTCTTT
TRBD2	TRBV5-1	TRBJ2-7	NA	CASSTDPGLAGEQYF	TGCGCCAGCAGCACTGACCCGGGACTAGCGGGAGAGCAGTACTTC
TRBD2	TRBV11-3	TRBJ2-3	once	CASSLTSASTDTQYF	TGTGCCAGCAGCCTAACTAGCGCTAGCACAGATACGCAGTATTTT
TRBD1	TRBV5-1	TRBJ1-6	NA	CASSPGQGHNSPLHF	TGCGCCAGCAGCCCGGGACAGGGGCACAATTCACCCCTCCACTTT
NA	TRBV7-9	TRBJ2-7	NA	CASSLTGGSYEQYF	TGTGCCAGCAGCTTAACCGGAGGTTCCTACGAGCAGTACTTC
TRBD1	TRBV10-3	TRBJ2-1	NA	CAISDQGAKGNEQFF	TGTGCCATCAGTGACCAGGGGGCGAAGGGCAATGAGCAGTTCTTC
NA	TRBV9	TRBJ1-2	NA	CASTPDGYTF	TGTGCCAGCACCCCGGATGGCTACACCTTC
TRBD1	TRBV10-3	TRBJ1-1	NA	CAISDNRGGPSTEAFF	TGTGCCATCAGTGATAACAGGGGGGGCCCGAGCACTGAAGCTTTCTTT
NA	TRBV4-3	TRBJ2-2	NA	CASSQANTNTGELFF	TGCGCCAGCAGCCAGGCAAACACGAACACCGGGGAGCTGTTTTTT